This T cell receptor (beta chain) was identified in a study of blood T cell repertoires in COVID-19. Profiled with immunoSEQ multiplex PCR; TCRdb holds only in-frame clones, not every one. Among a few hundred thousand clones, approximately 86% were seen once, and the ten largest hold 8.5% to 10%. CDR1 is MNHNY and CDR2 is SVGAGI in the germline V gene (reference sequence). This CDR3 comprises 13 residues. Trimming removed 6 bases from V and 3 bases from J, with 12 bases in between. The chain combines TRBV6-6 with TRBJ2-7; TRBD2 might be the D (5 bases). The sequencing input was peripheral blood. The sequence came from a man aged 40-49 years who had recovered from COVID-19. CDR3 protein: CASSREGSYEQYF. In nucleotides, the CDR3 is TGTGCCAGCAGCCGGGAAGGCAGCTACGAGCAGTACTTC.